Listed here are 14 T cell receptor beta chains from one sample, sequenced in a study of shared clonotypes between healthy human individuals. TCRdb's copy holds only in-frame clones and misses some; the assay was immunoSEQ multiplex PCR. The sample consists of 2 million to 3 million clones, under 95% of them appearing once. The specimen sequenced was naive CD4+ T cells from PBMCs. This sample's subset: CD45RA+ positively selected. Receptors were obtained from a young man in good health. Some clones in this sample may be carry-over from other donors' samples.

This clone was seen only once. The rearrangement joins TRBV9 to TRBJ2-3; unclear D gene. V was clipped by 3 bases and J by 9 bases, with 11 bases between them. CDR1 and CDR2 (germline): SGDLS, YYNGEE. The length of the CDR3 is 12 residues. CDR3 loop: CASSGNLETQYF. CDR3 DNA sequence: TGTGCCAGCAGCGGTAACTTGGAGACGCAGTATTTT.

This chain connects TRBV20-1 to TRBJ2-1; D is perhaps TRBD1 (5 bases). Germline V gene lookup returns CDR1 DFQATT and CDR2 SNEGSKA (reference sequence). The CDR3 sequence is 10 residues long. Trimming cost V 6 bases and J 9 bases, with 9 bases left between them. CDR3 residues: CSASGPEQFF. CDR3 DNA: TGCAGTGCGTCAGGGCCTGAGCAGTTCTTC.

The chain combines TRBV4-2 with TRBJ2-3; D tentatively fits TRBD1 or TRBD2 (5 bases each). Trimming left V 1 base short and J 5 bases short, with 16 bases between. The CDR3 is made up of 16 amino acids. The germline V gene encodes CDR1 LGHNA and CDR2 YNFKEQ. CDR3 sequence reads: CASSQVHAVRGDTQYF. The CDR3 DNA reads TGTGCCAGCAGCCAAGTTCATGCCGTGAGGGGAGATACGCAGTATTTT.

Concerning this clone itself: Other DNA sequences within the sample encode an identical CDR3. Written as DNA, the CDR3 is TGTGCCAGCAGTGAGGTGGAAGAGACCCAGTACTTC. Protein product: CASSEVEETQYF. J is TRBJ2-5 and V is TRBV2, with D unclear. The CDR3 has 12 residues. V lost 3 bases and J 3 bases, leaving 5 bases between the germline ends. Germline lookup yields CDR1 SNHLY and CDR2 FYNNEI.

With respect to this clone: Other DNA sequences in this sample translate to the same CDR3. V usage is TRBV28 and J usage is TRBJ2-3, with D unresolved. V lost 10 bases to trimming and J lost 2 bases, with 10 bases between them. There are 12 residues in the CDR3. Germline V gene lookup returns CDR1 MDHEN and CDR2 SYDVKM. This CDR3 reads CATAGSTDTQYF. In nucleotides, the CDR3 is TGTGCCACCGCCGGGTCCACAGATACGCAGTATTTT. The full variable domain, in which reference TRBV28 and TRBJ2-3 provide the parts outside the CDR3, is DVKVTQSSRYLVKRTGEKVFLECVQDMDHENMFWYRQDPGLGLRLIYFSYDVKMKEKGDIPEGYSVSREKKERFSLILESASTNQTSMYLCATAGSTDTQYFGPGTRLTVL.

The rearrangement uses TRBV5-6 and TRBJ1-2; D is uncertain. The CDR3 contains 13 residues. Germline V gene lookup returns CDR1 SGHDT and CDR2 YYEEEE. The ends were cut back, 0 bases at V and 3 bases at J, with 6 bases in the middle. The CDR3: CASSLGRHYGYTF. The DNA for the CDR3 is TGTGCCAGCAGCTTGGGCCGCCACTATGGCTACACCTTC.

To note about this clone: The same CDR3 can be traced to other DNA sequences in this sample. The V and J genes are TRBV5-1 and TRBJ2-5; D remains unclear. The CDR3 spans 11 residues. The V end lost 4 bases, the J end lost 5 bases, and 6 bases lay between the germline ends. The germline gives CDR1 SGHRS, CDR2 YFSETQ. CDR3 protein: CASSLRETQYF. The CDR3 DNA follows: TGCGCCAGCAGCCTAAGGGAGACCCAGTACTTC.

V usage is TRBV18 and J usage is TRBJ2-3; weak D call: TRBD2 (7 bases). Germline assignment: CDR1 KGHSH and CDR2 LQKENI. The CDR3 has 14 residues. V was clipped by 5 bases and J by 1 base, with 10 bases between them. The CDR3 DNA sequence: TGTGCCAGCTCATTCGGGGGGCGCACAGATACGCAGTATTTT. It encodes CASSFGGRTDTQYF. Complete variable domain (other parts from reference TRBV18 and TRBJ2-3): NAGVMQNPRHLVRRRGQEARLRCSPMKGHSHVYWYRQLPEEGLKFMVYLQKENIIDESGMPKERFSAEFPKEGPSILRIQQVVRGDSAAYFCASSFGGRTDTQYFGPGTRLTVL.

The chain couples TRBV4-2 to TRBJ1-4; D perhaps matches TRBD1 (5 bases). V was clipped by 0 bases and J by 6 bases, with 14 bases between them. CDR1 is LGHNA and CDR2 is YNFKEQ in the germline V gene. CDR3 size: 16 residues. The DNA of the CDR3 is TGTGCCAGCAGCCAAGATAACCAGGGAAAGTATGAAAAACTGTTTTTT. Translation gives CASSQDNQGKYEKLFF.

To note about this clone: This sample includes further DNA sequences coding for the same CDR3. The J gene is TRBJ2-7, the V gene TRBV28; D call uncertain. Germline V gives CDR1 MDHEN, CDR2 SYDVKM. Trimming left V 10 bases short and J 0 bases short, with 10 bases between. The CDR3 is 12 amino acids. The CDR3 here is CATQGSSYEQYF. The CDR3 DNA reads TGTGCCACCCAAGGGTCCTCCTACGAGCAGTACTTC.

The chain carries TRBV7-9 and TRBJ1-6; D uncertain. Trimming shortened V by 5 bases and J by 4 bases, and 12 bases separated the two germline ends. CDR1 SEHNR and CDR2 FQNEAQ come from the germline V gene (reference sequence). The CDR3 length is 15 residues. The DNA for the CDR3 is TGTGCCAGCAGCACGACGGACGGGTATAATTCACCCCTCCACTTT. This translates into CASSTTDGYNSPLHF. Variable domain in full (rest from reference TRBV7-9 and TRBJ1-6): DTGVSQNPRHKITKRGQNVTFRCDPISEHNRLYWYRQTLGQGPEFLTYFQNEAQLEKSRLLSDRFSAERPKGSFSTLEIQRTEQGDSAMYLCASSTTDGYNSPLHFGNGTRLTVT.

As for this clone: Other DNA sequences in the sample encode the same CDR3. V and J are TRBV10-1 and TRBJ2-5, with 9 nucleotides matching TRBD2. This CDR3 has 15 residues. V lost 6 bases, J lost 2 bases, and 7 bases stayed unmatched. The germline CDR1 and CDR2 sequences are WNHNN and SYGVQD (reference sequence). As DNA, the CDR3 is TGCGCCAGCAGCCCATCGACTAGCGGACAAGAGACCCAGTACTTC. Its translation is CASSPSTSGQETQYF.

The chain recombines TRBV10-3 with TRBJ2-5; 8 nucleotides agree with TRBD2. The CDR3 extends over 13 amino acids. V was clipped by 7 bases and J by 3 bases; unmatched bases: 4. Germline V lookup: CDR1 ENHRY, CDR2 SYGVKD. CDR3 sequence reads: CAITGGGEETQYF. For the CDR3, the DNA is TGTGCCATCACCGGGGGGGGTGAAGAGACCCAGTACTTC.

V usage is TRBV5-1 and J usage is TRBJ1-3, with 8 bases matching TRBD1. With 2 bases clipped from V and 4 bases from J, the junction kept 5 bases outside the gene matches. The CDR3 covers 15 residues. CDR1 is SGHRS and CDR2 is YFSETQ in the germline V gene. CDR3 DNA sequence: TGCGCCAGCAGCTTTACAGGGGGAGGAGGAAACACCATATATTTT. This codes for CASSFTGGGGNTIYF.